The 9 T cell receptor beta chains reported below all come from one sample, sequenced in a study of T cells after yellow fever vaccination. TCRdb ran MiXCR on the 5' RACE reads and lists one entry per CDR3 protein. The table lists over 130,000 distinct CDR3 sequences, about 7.7% of them singletons, with roughly 0.73% in the top ten. Source: CD4+ T cells sorted from PBMCs, taken 5 days after the yellow fever booster vaccination. Receptors were obtained from a man in his thirties or forties who received the YFV17D yellow fever vaccine.

This clonotype has a count of ten or more. This chain links TRBV5-1 with TRBJ2-4; perhaps TRBD2 as D (5 bases). The CDR3 spans 16 residues. Per germline, CDR1 SGHRS and CDR2 YFSETQ. Trimming took off 4 bases at V and 0 bases at J, with 14 bases between the two ends. The DNA of the CDR3 is TGCGCCAGCAGCGGACTCGGACCCCTAGCCAAAAACATTCAGTACTTC. Amino acids: CASSGLGPLAKNIQYF.

The sample holds many counts of this clonotype. The chain employs TRBV5-1 and TRBJ1-6, with D tentatively TRBD1 (6 bases). There are 15 residues in the CDR3. The V gene's germline CDR1 is SGHRS and CDR2 YFSETQ. V was shortened by 0 bases and J by 7 bases, with 11 bases between the two germline ends. The CDR3 region is CASSLESGGNSPLHF. The CDR3 region has the DNA TGCGCCAGCAGCTTGGAATCGGGGGGCAATTCACCCCTCCACTTT.

This clonotype was detected only a few times. This sequence joins TRBV7-2 and TRBJ2-7; D is unclear. V gave up 5 bases and J gave up 7 bases, with 18 bases separating them. CDR1 SGHTA and CDR2 FQGNSA come from the germline V gene. CDR3 length: 14 amino acids. The CDR3 bases are TGTGCCAGCAGCCCAGTAGTGGGGTTGGGGGAGCAGTACTTC. Translating gives CASSPVVGLGEQYF.

This clonotype occurred many times. The chain carries TRBV5-4 and TRBJ2-7; TRBD2 matches at 10 bases. Germline loops: CDR1 SGHNT, CDR2 YYREEE (reference sequence). The CDR3 is 16 amino acids. J lost 2 bases, V lost 0 bases, and 5 bases had no gene match. DNA for the CDR3: TGTGCCAGCAGCTTGGCCTACACTAGCGGGGCCTACGAGCAGTACTTC. Protein sequence: CASSLAYTSGAYEQYF.

This chain links TRBV4-2 with TRBJ2-7; no firm D call. CDR1 and CDR2 from the germline V gene are LGHNA and YNFKEQ. V dropped 0 bases and J dropped 1 base, with 7 bases sitting between them. This CDR3 has 14 residues. The CDR3 DNA reads TGTGCCAGCAGCCAAGACACCCCGTCCTACGAGCAGTACTTC. Its protein is CASSQDTPSYEQYF.

The chain couples TRBV6-5 to TRBJ1-2; 10 positions agree with TRBD1. Germline V gene lookup returns CDR1 MNHEY and CDR2 SVGAGI. V dropped 2 bases and J dropped 7; count of bases not matched to a gene: 4. The CDR3 runs to 14 residues. This CDR3 is CASSYEWDRGGYTF. The DNA for the CDR3 is TGTGCCAGCAGTTACGAGTGGGACAGGGGTGGCTACACCTTC.

This clonotype was counted ten times or more. The chain is built from TRBV6-1 and TRBJ2-4, with D possibly TRBD2 on 6 matching bases. Germline V CDR1 and CDR2: MNHNS, SASEGT. Trimming took off 6 bases at V and 6 bases at J, with 15 bases between the two ends. This CDR3 has 14 residues. Written as DNA, the CDR3 is TGTGCCAGCAGCAGGGACTCGACTATAAACATTCAGTACTTC. It encodes CASSRDSTINIQYF.

The CDR3 reads CASSLGGTESYGYTF. Here the CDR3 DNA reads TGTGCCAGCAGCCTAGGGGGGACAGAATCCTATGGCTACACCTTC. The chain combines TRBV14 with TRBJ1-2, with 7 bases matching TRBD1. The CDR3 is 15 residues long. V gave up 4 bases and J gave up 4 bases; unmatched junction bases: 9. Germline lookup yields CDR1 SGHDN and CDR2 FVKESK.

This clonotype was counted a few times. This chain joins TRBV25-1 and TRBJ1-4; 7 bases fit TRBD1. Trimming at V came to 7 bases and at J to 8 bases, leaving 10 bases not matched to a gene. Germline V gives CDR1 MGHDK, CDR2 SYGVNS. The CDR3 has 14 amino acids. This CDR3 reads CASTNRGRDEKLFF. CDR3 bases: TGTGCCAGCACTAACAGGGGAAGGGACGAAAAACTGTTTTTT.